This TCR beta chain was retrieved from a study of human T cells and chemical hapten exposure. This clonotype was detected only a few times. Time point noted: patch test 1, 2 weeks after DPC sensitization. Treatment described: therapeutic diphenylcyclopropenone sensitization with weekly scalp DPC. Blood sampling preceded each patch test application. Library construction involved attaching unique molecular identifiers to individual cDNA molecules, which allowed quantitative, reproducible TCR counting. Source study methods: TCRs per sample had a median of approximately 88,000 and ranged from about 20,000 to 700,000. TCRdb fed the RACE reads into MiXCR, producing one record per CDR3 protein. The V and J calls and clone size come from TCRdb's table, not from the authors' own analysis. The sample yields fewer than 130,000 distinct CDR3 sequences, 8% to 13% seen once. CDR3 length: 17 amino acids. Trimming removed 3 bases at V and 0 bases at J, with 15 bases between. Germline V gives CDR1 MDHEN, CDR2 SYDVKM.

This chain connects TRBV28 to TRBJ2-1; tentative D call: TRBD1 (5 bases). Sequences were derived from whole blood, sampled in connection with sensitization to the hapten diphenylcyclopropenone (DPC). This sequence originates from a woman aged 35 to 49 with alopecia areata. Some clones in this sample may be carry-over from other donors' samples. The CDR3 spells CASSFPAGHSSYNEQFF. CDR3 nucleotide sequence: TGTGCCAGCAGTTTCCCCGCAGGGCATAGCTCCTACAATGAGCAGTTCTTC.